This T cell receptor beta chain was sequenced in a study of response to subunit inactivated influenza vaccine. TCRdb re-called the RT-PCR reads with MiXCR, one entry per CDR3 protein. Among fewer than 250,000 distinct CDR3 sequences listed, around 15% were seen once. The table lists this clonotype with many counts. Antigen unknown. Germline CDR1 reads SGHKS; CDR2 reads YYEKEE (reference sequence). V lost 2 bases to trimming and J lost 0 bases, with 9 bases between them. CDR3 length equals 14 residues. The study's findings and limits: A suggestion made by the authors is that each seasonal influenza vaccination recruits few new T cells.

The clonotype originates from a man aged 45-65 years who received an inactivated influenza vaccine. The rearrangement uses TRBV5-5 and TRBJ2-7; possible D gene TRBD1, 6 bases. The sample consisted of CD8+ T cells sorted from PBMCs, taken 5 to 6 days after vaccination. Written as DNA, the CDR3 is TGTGCCAGCAGCTTACAGGGAACCTCCTACGAGCAGTACTTC. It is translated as CASSLQGTSYEQYF.